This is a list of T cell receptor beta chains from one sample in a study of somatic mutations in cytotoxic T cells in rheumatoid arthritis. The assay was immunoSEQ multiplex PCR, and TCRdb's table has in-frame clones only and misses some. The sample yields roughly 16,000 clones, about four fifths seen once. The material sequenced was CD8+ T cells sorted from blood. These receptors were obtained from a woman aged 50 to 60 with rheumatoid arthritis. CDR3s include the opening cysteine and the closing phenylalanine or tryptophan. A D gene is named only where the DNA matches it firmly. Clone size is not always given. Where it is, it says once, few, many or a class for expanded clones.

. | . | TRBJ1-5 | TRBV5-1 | CASSLDPGSNQPQHF | TGCGCCAGCAGCTTGGATCCAGGGTCGAATCAGCCCCAGCATTTT
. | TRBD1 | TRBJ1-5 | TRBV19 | CAISDRVGQPQHF | TGTGCCATCTCCGACAGGGTCGGTCAGCCCCAGCATTTT
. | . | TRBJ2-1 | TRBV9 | CASSVEASDGYNEQFF | TGTGCCAGCAGCGTAGAGGCTAGCGACGGGTACAATGAGCAGTTCTTC
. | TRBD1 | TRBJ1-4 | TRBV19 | CASSTTRGTVRGEKLFF | TGTGCCAGTAGTACGACCAGGGGGACGGTGAGGGGTGAAAAACTGTTTTTT
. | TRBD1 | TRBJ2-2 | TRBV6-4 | CVSSPGTGVTFTGELFF | TGTGTCAGCAGTCCCGGGACAGGGGTGACATTCACCGGGGAGCTGTTTTTT
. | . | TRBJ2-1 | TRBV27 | CASSPSFGEQFF | TGTGCCAGCAGTCCCTCTTTCGGAGAGCAGTTCTTC
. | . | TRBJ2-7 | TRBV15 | CATSRDIGGYEQYF | TGTGCCACCAGCAGAGATATTGGCGGCTACGAGCAGTACTTC
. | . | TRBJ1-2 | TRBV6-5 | CASSYGGESGYTF | TGTGCCAGCAGTTACGGCGGTGAGAGTGGCTACACCTTC
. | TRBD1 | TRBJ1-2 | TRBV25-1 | CASSEPQGALGYGYTF | TGTGCCAGCAGTGAACCTCAGGGGGCCCTGGGCTATGGCTACACCTTC
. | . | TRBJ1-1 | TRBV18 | CASSPRVSNTEAFF | TGTGCCAGCTCACCACGTGTCTCGAACACTGAAGCTTTCTTT
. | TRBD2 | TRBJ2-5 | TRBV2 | CASSGGTSKWEETQYF | TGTGCCAGCAGTGGGGGGACTAGCAAATGGGAAGAGACCCAGTACTTC
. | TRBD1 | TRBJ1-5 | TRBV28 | CASTEDRASNQPQHF | TGTGCCAGCACCGAGGACAGGGCTAGCAATCAGCCCCAGCATTTT
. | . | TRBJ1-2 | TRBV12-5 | CASGLRTFYGYTF | TGTGCTAGTGGCCTCCGGACGTTCTATGGCTACACCTTC
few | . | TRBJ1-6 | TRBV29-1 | CSVPSPLHF | TGCAGCGTTCCCTCACCCCTCCACTTT
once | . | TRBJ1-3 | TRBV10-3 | CAIGEEDSGNTIYF | TGTGCCATAGGGGAGGAAGACTCTGGAAACACCATATATTTT
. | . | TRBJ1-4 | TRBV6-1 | CASSEETKNEKLFF | TGTGCCAGCAGTGAAGAAACGAAGAATGAAAAACTGTTTTTT
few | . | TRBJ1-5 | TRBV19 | CASSIAPGAVLNQPQHF | TGTGCCAGTAGTATAGCCCCAGGGGCCGTTCTCAATCAGCCCCAGCATTTT
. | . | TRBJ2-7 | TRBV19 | CASSTRDPSDEQYF | TGTGCCAGTAGTACCCGGGACCCAAGCGACGAGCAGTACTTC
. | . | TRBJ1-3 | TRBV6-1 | CASSETPGNTIYF | TGTGCCAGCAGTGAAACCCCTGGAAACACCATATATTTT
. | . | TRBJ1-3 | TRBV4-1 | CASSQVPGNTIYF | TGCGCCAGCAGCCAAGTCCCCGGAAACACCATATATTTT
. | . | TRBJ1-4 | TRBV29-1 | CSVEEGLGEKLFF | TGCAGCGTTGAAGAGGGGCTAGGAGAAAAACTGTTTTTT
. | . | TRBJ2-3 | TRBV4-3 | CASSWRETSTDTQYF | TGCGCCAGCAGCTGGCGGGAAACTAGCACAGATACGCAGTATTTT
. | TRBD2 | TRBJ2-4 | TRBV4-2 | CASSQEPAGDLILAKNIQYF | TGTGCCAGCAGCCAAGAGCCAGCGGGGGACCTCATACTAGCCAAAAACATTCAGTACTTC
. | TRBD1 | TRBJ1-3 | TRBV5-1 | CASSPDRTSGNTIYF | TGCGCCAGCAGCCCGGACAGGACTTCTGGAAACACCATATATTTT
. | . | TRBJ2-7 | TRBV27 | CASSWGDSYEQYF | TGTGCCAGCAGTTGGGGGGACTCCTACGAGCAGTACTTC
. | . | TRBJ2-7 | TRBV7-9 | CASRLDSSSYEQYF | TGTGCCAGCAGGTTGGACAGTAGCTCCTACGAGCAGTACTTC
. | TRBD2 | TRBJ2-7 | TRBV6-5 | CASSYSSGGYYEQYF | TGTGCCAGCAGTTACTCGTCCGGGGGGTACTACGAGCAGTACTTC